The 21 T cell receptor beta chains below all came from one sample that was sequenced in a study of blood T cell repertoires in COVID-19. Method: immunoSEQ multiplex PCR; TCRdb's copy keeps in-frame clones and lacks some. The data hold around 53,000 clones, with around nine tenths observed a single time. The sequencing input was peripheral blood. These receptors came from a man aged 45-65 years with acute or convalescent COVID-19.

The rearrangement joins TRBV6-5 to TRBJ1-2, with D perhaps matching TRBD1 (6 bases). The CDR3 loop spans 14 amino acids. V lost 3 bases to trimming and J lost 7 bases, with 15 bases between them. CDR1 is MNHEY, CDR2 SVGAGI, per germline. CDR3 nucleotides: TGTGCCAGCAGTTATCTCACAGGGAACGGTGGCTACACCTTC. It translates to CASSYLTGNGGYTF.

The chain recombines TRBV30 with TRBJ2-3; 8 bases map to TRBD1. CDR3 length: 16 amino acids. The germline CDR1 and CDR2 sequences are GTSNPN and SVGIG (reference sequence). The J segment lost 3 bases and the V segment lost 3 bases, leaving 11 bases of the junction unmatched. CDR3 sequence: CAWSVQGASGTDTQYF. CDR3 nucleotides: TGTGCCTGGAGCGTTCAGGGGGCGTCGGGGACAGATACGCAGTATTTT.

V usage is TRBV7-2 and J usage is TRBJ2-3; D possibly corresponds to TRBD2 (5 bases). The CDR3 loop spans 15 amino acids. The V gene lost 2 bases and the J gene lost 2 bases, with 11 bases spanning the gap. Germline CDR1 is SGHTA and CDR2 is FQGNSA. The CDR3: CASSLWLADTDTQYF. DNA for the CDR3: TGTGCCAGCAGCTTATGGCTAGCTGACACAGATACGCAGTATTTT.

This chain's CDR3 is CASSLERGQETQYF. The CDR3 DNA sequence: TGTGCCAGCAGCTTAGAACGCGGCCAAGAGACCCAGTACTTC. This rearrangement joins TRBV7-9 to TRBJ2-5; no reliable D call. The germline V gene encodes CDR1 SEHNR and CDR2 FQNEAQ (reference sequence). V lost 1 base, J lost 1 base, and 7 bases lay in between. The CDR3 runs 14 residues.

The chain has TRBV4-2 and TRBJ2-2; 13 bases agree with TRBD2. CDR1 and CDR2 from the germline V gene are LGHNA and YNFKEQ. The CDR3 runs 16 residues. Trimming removed 4 bases from V and 5 bases from J; junction bases left unmatched: 4. The CDR3 DNA follows: TGTGCCAGCAGCCCCGGGGGACTAGCGGGAACCGGGGAGCTGTTTTTT. It translates to CASSPGGLAGTGELFF.

The chain carries TRBV5-1 and TRBJ2-1; D is undetermined. The CDR3 loop spans 15 amino acids. V was trimmed by 4 bases and J by 2 bases, leaving 13 bases between them. Germline values: CDR1 SGHRS, CDR2 YFSETQ. In nucleotides, the CDR3 is TGCGCCAGCAGCCTCGACTCAGCTCCCTACAATGAGCAGTTCTTC. Its translation is CASSLDSAPYNEQFF.

J is TRBJ1-6 and V is TRBV2; D is undetermined. Germline V gene data show CDR1 as SNHLY and CDR2 as FYNNEI. The CDR3 has 12 amino acids. The V end was cut by 4 bases, the J end by 8 bases, with 6 bases between. CDR3: CASSGTDSPLHF. In nucleotides, the CDR3 is TGTGCCAGCAGTGGGACTGATTCACCCCTCCACTTT.

The chain joins TRBV18 to TRBJ1-2; possibly TRBD1 for D (6 bases). This CDR3 region has 15 residues. The V end was cut by 0 bases, the J end by 6 bases, with 14 bases between. Germline values: CDR1 KGHSH, CDR2 LQKENI. The DNA for the CDR3 is TGTGCCAGCTCACCACCCGTCGCAGGGGCCAATGGCTACACCTTC. Translated: CASSPPVAGANGYTF.

The V call is TRBV12-3 or TRBV12-4, the J call TRBJ2-5; 7 nucleotides agree with TRBD1. There are 13 residues in the CDR3. The J segment lost 5 bases and the V segment lost 4 bases, leaving 4 bases of the junction unmatched. The CDR3 loop is CASSYRGGETQYF. DNA of the CDR3: TGTGCCAGCAGTTACAGGGGTGGGGAGACCCAGTACTTC.

The chain links TRBV6-6 to TRBJ2-1; TRBD2 aligns across 7 bases. CDR1 and CDR2 from the germline V gene are MNHNY and SVGAGI (reference sequence). The junction had 9 bases not matched to a gene; V was cut back by 4 bases and J by 9 bases. CDR3 length: 14 residues. CDR3 loop: CASSWTGLGVEQFF. The CDR3 DNA follows: TGTGCCAGCAGTTGGACTGGACTAGGGGTTGAGCAGTTCTTC.

This rearrangement joins TRBV4-2 to TRBJ1-2; no clear D gene. This CDR3 has 13 residues. V lost 0 bases to trimming and J lost 0 bases, with 2 bases between them. The germline V gene encodes CDR1 LGHNA and CDR2 YNFKEQ. In DNA form, the CDR3 reads TGTGCCAGCAGCCAAGATACTAACTATGGCTACACCTTC. Its protein is CASSQDTNYGYTF.

This chain links TRBV21-1 with TRBJ2-3; the table's D call, TRBD2, has no DNA check behind it. TRBV21-1 is described as a pseudogene. CDR3 length: 14 residues. CDR3 in DNA: TGTGCCAGCAGCAAAAAGGGCACTAGTCGTCGGCAGTATTTT. Encoded protein: CASSKKGTSRRQYF.

The chain recombines TRBV6-5 with TRBJ2-1; 9 bases match TRBD2. The V segment lost 4 bases and the J segment 2 bases; nucleotides outside the gene matches: 3. The CDR3 extends over 15 amino acids. CDR1 and CDR2 from the germline V gene are MNHEY and SVGAGI. The CDR3 loop reads CASSLGLATYNEQFF. The CDR3 coding sequence is TGTGCCAGCAGTTTGGGACTAGCCACCTACAATGAGCAGTTCTTC.

The chain recombines TRBV6-4 with TRBJ2-7; D ambiguous. The CDR3 consists of 12 residues. Trimming took off 7 bases at V and 3 bases at J, with 10 bases between the two ends. The germline V gene encodes CDR1 MRHNA and CDR2 SNTAGT. The DNA of the CDR3 is TGTGCCAGCAATCCCCCAGACTACGAGCAGTACTTC. Protein product: CASNPPDYEQYF.

The V and J genes are TRBV4-2 and TRBJ1-6; D might be TRBD1 (5 bases). Germline assignment: CDR1 LGHNA and CDR2 YNFKEQ. The germline V and J ends were trimmed by 0 bases and 5 bases, with 11 bases remaining between them. This CDR3 is built from 16 residues. The CDR3 loop is CASSQDVGAHNSPLHF. The CDR3 coding sequence is TGTGCCAGCAGCCAAGATGTAGGGGCTCATAATTCACCCCTCCACTTT.

This rearrangement joins TRBV11-3 to TRBJ2-5; maybe TRBD2 (6 bases). V was clipped by 0 bases and J by 3 bases, with 8 bases between them. Germline lookup yields CDR1 SGHNT and CDR2 YENEEA. The CDR3 is 14 amino acids. Written as DNA, the CDR3 is TGTGCCAGCAGCTTAGATTGGGGGGAAGAGACCCAGTACTTC. Its protein product is CASSLDWGEETQYF.

The chain recombines TRBV3-1 (or the pseudogene TRBV3-2) with TRBJ2-5; 12 bases match TRBD2. Germline V CDR1 and CDR2: LGHDT, YNNKEL (reference sequence). This CDR3 comprises 16 residues. The V and J ends lost 4 bases and 4 bases, in that order; junction bases with no gene match: 7. CDR3 sequence (DNA): TGTGCCAGCAGCCCACCGACTAGCGGGAGTTCAGAGACCCAGTACTTC. Its protein is CASSPPTSGSSETQYF.

This clone occurred a few times. This chain connects TRBV7-9 to TRBJ2-5; 10 nucleotides agree with TRBD1. From germline, CDR1 is SEHNR and CDR2 FQNEAQ (reference sequence). The ends lost 4 bases at V and 4 bases at J; junction bases unmatched: 6. This CDR3 is built from 15 residues. CDR3 protein: CASSSRDRGRETQYF. CDR3 nucleotide sequence: TGTGCCAGCAGCTCCCGGGACAGGGGAAGAGAGACCCAGTACTTC.

The chain couples TRBV7-8 to TRBJ1-5, with TRBD1 matching over 9 bases. This CDR3 region has 15 residues. The V and J ends lost 4 bases and 4 bases, in that order; junction bases with no gene match: 5. CDR1 and CDR2 (germline): SGHVS, FQNEAQ. The CDR3 coding sequence is TGTGCCAGCAGCTCCGGGACAGGGAGGAATCAGCCCCAGCATTTT. Its translation is CASSSGTGRNQPQHF.

The chain uses TRBV6-5 and TRBJ1-5, with D maybe TRBD1 (6 bases). Germline CDR1 MNHEY, CDR2 SVGAGI. Trimming took 4 bases from V and 5 from J, leaving 18 bases between them. This CDR3 has 16 residues. The CDR3 region has the DNA TGTGCCAGCAGTTCCCACTCAAGGGGGAGGGATCAGCCCCAGCATTTT. It codes for CASSSHSRGRDQPQHF.

This chain uses TRBV10-1 with TRBJ1-5; no clear D. The germline gives CDR1 WNHNN, CDR2 SYGVQD (reference sequence). The CDR3 runs 13 residues. V was clipped by 0 bases and J by 6 bases, with 6 bases between them. The DNA for the CDR3 is TGCGCCAGCAGTGAGTCCCCGAGTCAGCCCCAGCATTTT. This codes for CASSESPSQPQHF.